Listed here are 18 T cell receptor beta chains from one sample, sequenced in a study of blood T cells in healthy people across ages. A sample-barcoded 5' primer and a J-beta primer mix were used in a second PCR of roughly 6 to 11 cycles. From the 5' RACE reads, TCRdb called clonotypes with MiXCR, one entry per CDR3 protein. The sample carries 910,000 or so distinct CDR3 sequences, just over 50% recorded once. Sequencing was performed on blood. The source of these receptors is a woman aged 55-75 years in good health.

This clonotype was picked up a small number of times. The chain has TRBV28 and TRBJ2-4; TRBD2 might be the D (5 bases). Germline V gene lookup returns CDR1 MDHEN and CDR2 SYDVKM. V was shortened by 5 bases and J by 3 bases, with 11 bases between the two germline ends. This CDR3 has 14 amino acids. DNA for the CDR3: TGTGCCAGCAGTGGAAGACGGGGCAAAAACATTCAGTACTTC. Translating gives CASSGRRGKNIQYF.

The rearrangement joins TRBV4-1 to TRBJ2-3, with D perhaps given as TRBD1 or TRBD2 (5 bases each). The CDR3 is 17 amino acids. Germline V CDR1 and CDR2: MGHRA, YSYEKL. V was shortened by 1 base and J by 2 bases, with 16 bases between the two germline ends. The CDR3 region has the DNA TGCGCCAGCAGCCAAGGAAGACGGGGCTACAACACAGATACGCAGTATTTT. Its translation is CASSQGRRGYNTDTQYF.

The chain uses TRBV7-2 and TRBJ2-7, with D unresolved. Trimming took 2 bases from V and 4 from J, leaving 12 bases between them. Germline V gene data show CDR1 as SGHTA and CDR2 as FQGNSA. The CDR3 consists of 14 residues. The CDR3 DNA reads TGTGCCAGCAGCTTAACCCTAAACCCTTACGAGCAGTACTTC. It is translated as CASSLTLNPYEQYF.

The chain recombines TRBV20-1 with TRBJ2-7; either TRBD1 or TRBD2 may supply D (5 bases each). Trimming cost V 2 bases and J 3 bases, with 14 bases left between them. This CDR3 is 14 amino acids long. Germline values: CDR1 DFQATT, CDR2 SNEGSKA (reference sequence). CDR3 region: CSARPGTRSYEQYF. CDR3 nucleotide sequence: TGCAGTGCTAGACCCGGGACCAGGAGCTACGAGCAGTACTTC.

Turning to this clonotype: Relative to the germline gene, one junction end is altered; a read error may explain this. The chain carries TRBV27 and TRBJ2-4; D unresolved. The tail of the sequence fits TRBJ2-7 better, so the J call may be wrong. Germline V gene lookup returns CDR1 MNHEY and CDR2 SMNVEV (reference sequence). The CDR3 is 13 amino acids. CDR3 coding DNA: TGTACCAGCAGTTTGAAGGCGCCTTACGAGCAGTACTTC. It codes for CTSSLKAPYEQYF.

This clonotype was picked up a small number of times. The genes are TRBV29-1 and TRBJ2-1; 7 bases are a match to TRBD2. Germline CDR1 reads SQVTM; CDR2 reads ANQGSEA. V lost 0 bases and J lost 8; bases outside the gene matches: 7. This CDR3 comprises 14 residues. CDR3 sequence (DNA): TGCAGCGTTGAAGACGGGAGGTATAGCCATGAGCAGTTCTTC. Translation: CSVEDGRYSHEQFF.

The V gene is TRBV29-1, the J gene TRBJ1-1; D uncertain. CDR1 is SQVTM, CDR2 ANQGSEA, per germline. The CDR3 totals 12 residues. The V and J ends lost 4 bases and 9 bases respectively, with 15 bases between them. The CDR3 loop reads CSVVYNGQKAFF. The CDR3 DNA follows: TGCAGCGTTGTTTACAACGGGCAAAAAGCTTTCTTT.

The gene calls are TRBV10-3 and TRBJ1-5; D gene ambiguous. Deletions cut 8 bases from V and 5 bases from J, with 7 bases between. The germline gives CDR1 ENHRY, CDR2 SYGVKD. The CDR3 contains 11 residues. The CDR3 protein is CAIGGDQPQHF. CDR3 in DNA: TGTGCCATCGGCGGGGATCAGCCCCAGCATTTT.

The CDR3 reads CSASTGGSGRAYEQYF. The CDR3 region has the DNA TGCAGTGCTAGTACAGGGGGCAGCGGGAGGGCCTACGAGCAGTACTTC. The genes are TRBV20-1 and TRBJ2-7, with D maybe TRBD2 (10 bases). The length of the CDR3 is 16 residues. Looked up from germline, CDR1 is DFQATT and CDR2 is SNEGSKA (reference sequence). V was pared by 3 bases and J by 2 bases, with 20 bases between.

The chain links TRBV4-2 to TRBJ1-1, with a possible D match to TRBD1 (5 bases). CDR1 is LGHNA and CDR2 is YNFKEQ in the germline V gene. The CDR3 has 14 residues. Trimming removed 0 bases at V and 13 bases at J, with 18 bases between. The CDR3 is CASSQERGNGHGFF. The DNA for the CDR3 is TGTGCCAGCAGCCAAGAGCGGGGAAACGGACATGGTTTCTTT.

In this sample, this clonotype turned up a few times. The rearrangement joins TRBV6-6 to TRBJ2-1; maybe TRBD1 (5 bases). The CDR3 spans 13 residues. CDR1 and CDR2 (germline): MNHNY, SVGAGI (reference sequence). V lost 4 bases and J lost 9, with 13 bases in between. DNA of the CDR3: TGTGCCAGCAGTTCTTTGACAGCAACTGAGCAGTTCTTC. This encodes CASSSLTATEQFF.

The J gene is TRBJ2-2, the V gene TRBV4-1; TRBD2 matches 7 bases. The germline gives CDR1 MGHRA, CDR2 YSYEKL. This CDR3 contains 14 residues. J was trimmed by 7 bases and V by 3 bases; bases with no gene match: 5. For the CDR3, the DNA is TGCGCCAGCAGCCATTTTGCGGGAGTCGGGGAGCTGTTTTTT. Protein sequence: CASSHFAGVGELFF.

The chain joins TRBV28 to TRBJ1-5, with no clear D. From germline, CDR1 is MDHEN and CDR2 SYDVKM. Between the trimmed V and J ends, which lost 3 bases and 6 bases, there was a span of 12 bases. This CDR3 spans 14 amino acids. This chain's CDR3 is CASSLLQYTQPQHF. The CDR3 DNA is TGTGCCAGCAGTTTGTTGCAGTATACTCAGCCCCAGCATTTT.

The chain uses TRBV6-6 and TRBJ2-1; D gene uncertain. CDR1 and CDR2 (germline): MNHNY, SVGAGI (reference sequence). The germline V and J ends were trimmed by 4 bases and 5 bases, with 6 bases remaining between them. CDR3 length: 12 residues. CDR3 residues: CASSLYNNEQFF. The CDR3 DNA sequence: TGTGCCAGCAGTTTGTACAACAATGAGCAGTTCTTC.

In the case of this clonotype: Because it lacks the conserved phenylalanine or tryptophan at the end, this CDR3 is likely a read error. The chain combines TRBV6-2 or TRBV6-3 with TRBJ2-1; 8 nucleotides match TRBD2. Germline V gene data show CDR1 as MNHEY and CDR2 as SVGEGT. This CDR3 spans 14 amino acids. V shed 3 bases and J 7 bases; nucleotides not matched to a gene: 5. The CDR3 loop reads CASSYGTRINEQFS. The CDR3 DNA reads as TGTGCCAGCAGTTATGGGACTAGAATAAATGAGCAGTTCTCC.

This clonotype was counted between two and nine times. The genes are TRBV4-3 and TRBJ2-7, with D maybe TRBD1 (6 bases). The germline V gene has CDR1 LGHNA and CDR2 YSLEER. Trimming stripped 0 bases from V and 7 bases from J, with 19 bases between. CDR3 length: 16 amino acids. CDR3 DNA sequence: TGCGCCAGCAGCCAAGATCCCCTAGCTCAGAGGGGGGAGCAGTACTTC. It codes for CASSQDPLAQRGEQYF.

The CDR3 loop reads CASSTLSSGEETQYF. The CDR3 DNA reads TGCGCCAGCAGCACACTGTCTAGCGGCGAAGAGACCCAGTACTTC. The chain links TRBV5-1 to TRBJ2-5; 7 bases fit TRBD2. Germline lookup yields CDR1 SGHRS and CDR2 YFSETQ. This CDR3 has 15 amino acids. Trimming took 4 bases from V and 3 from J; bases not matched to a gene: 9.

This clonotype was observed once. The rearrangement joins TRBV4-1 to TRBJ2-3, with D possibly matching TRBD1 (6 bases). V was trimmed by 1 base and J by 2 bases, leaving 19 bases between them. CDR3 length: 18 amino acids. Germline values: CDR1 MGHRA, CDR2 YSYEKL. The CDR3 here is CASSQAPSTGTSTDTQYF. CDR3 coding DNA: TGCGCCAGCAGCCAAGCCCCATCGACAGGCACCTCCACAGATACGCAGTATTTT.